Listed below are T cell receptor beta chains from one sample, sequenced in a study of T cells in Graves' hyperthyroidism and ophthalmopathy. In TCRdb, the multiplex PCR reads were re-called with MiXCR into one record per CDR3 protein. This table has over 400,000 distinct CDR3 sequences, under 15% appearing once. Sequenced sample: blood. These receptors were collected from a man younger than 35 with Graves' ophthalmopathy. Each CDR3 is given with its conserved first and last residue. Fields, in order: clone size, J gene, D gene, V gene, CDR3 DNA, CDR3 protein. A D gene is named only where the DNA matches it firmly. Part of the rows lack a size; the others show once, few, many or a class for expanded clones.

clone_size: few
j_call: TRBJ2-2
d_call: TRBD1
v_call: TRBV12-3/TRBV12-4
cdr3_nt: TGTGCCAGCATCACACAGGGGGCCGCCGGGGAGCTGTTTTTT
cdr3_aa: CASITQGAAGELFF

clone_size: .
j_call: TRBJ2-5
d_call: TRBD1
v_call: TRBV24-1
cdr3_nt: TGTGCCACCAGTGATTTGGACAGGGGGGGGGAGACCCAGTACTTC
cdr3_aa: CATSDLDRGGETQYF

clone_size: many
j_call: TRBJ2-1
d_call: TRBD2
v_call: TRBV14
cdr3_nt: TGTGCCAGCAGCGAAATTGGACTAGGGGCGGATGAGCAGTTCTTC
cdr3_aa: CASSEIGLGADEQFF

clone_size: many
j_call: TRBJ1-2
d_call: .
v_call: TRBV5-1
cdr3_nt: TGCGCCAGCAGCTTGAACCGTTATGGCTACACCTTC
cdr3_aa: CASSLNRYGYTF

clone_size: many
j_call: TRBJ2-7
d_call: .
v_call: TRBV10-1
cdr3_nt: TGCGCCAGCAGTGAGAAGGGGAGAACAACCTACGAGCAGTACTTC
cdr3_aa: CASSEKGRTTYEQYF

clone_size: once
j_call: TRBJ2-1
d_call: TRBD2
v_call: TRBV27
cdr3_nt: TGTGCCAGCAGTTTATTCCCCTCGACTAGCGGGAAGGAGCAGTTCTTC
cdr3_aa: CASSLFPSTSGKEQFF

clone_size: .
j_call: TRBJ1-6
d_call: .
v_call: TRBV5-1
cdr3_nt: TGCGCCAGCAGCTTGGCCCTCAGGGGTAATTCACCCCTCCACTTT
cdr3_aa: CASSLALRGNSPLHF

clone_size: .
j_call: TRBJ2-1
d_call: TRBD2
v_call: TRBV24-1
cdr3_nt: TGTGCCACCAGTGTTAGCGGGGGGTACAATGAGCAGTTCTTC
cdr3_aa: CATSVSGGYNEQFF

clone_size: few
j_call: TRBJ2-1
d_call: .
v_call: TRBV27
cdr3_nt: TGTGCCAGCAGTTTATCGGTCCGGTCCTACAATGAGCAGTTCTTC
cdr3_aa: CASSLSVRSYNEQFF

clone_size: few
j_call: TRBJ2-6
d_call: .
v_call: TRBV7-9
cdr3_nt: TGTGCCAGCAGTGTACTAAGTCTCTCCGGGGCCAACGTCCTGACTTTC
cdr3_aa: CASSVLSLSGANVLTF

clone_size: .
j_call: TRBJ2-2
d_call: .
v_call: TRBV4-1
cdr3_nt: TGCGCCAGCAGCCAAGCGCCCCTAGACACCGGGGAGCTGTTTTTT
cdr3_aa: CASSQAPLDTGELFF

clone_size: many
j_call: TRBJ1-2
d_call: TRBD1
v_call: TRBV10-3
cdr3_nt: TGTGCCATCAGTGGTCAGACAGGGGAGCAACAGGGCTACACCTTC
cdr3_aa: CAISGQTGEQQGYTF

clone_size: many
j_call: TRBJ2-1
d_call: .
v_call: TRBV4-1
cdr3_nt: TGCGCCAGCAGCCAAGAAACTGCCTCCTCCTACAATGAGCAGTTCTTC
cdr3_aa: CASSQETASSYNEQFF

clone_size: .
j_call: TRBJ2-3
d_call: TRBD2
v_call: TRBV6-1
cdr3_nt: TGTGCCAGCAGTGAAGAGGGGGCTAGCGGGAGAGATACGCAGTATTTT
cdr3_aa: CASSEEGASGRDTQYF

clone_size: many
j_call: TRBJ1-6
d_call: .
v_call: TRBV12-3/TRBV12-4
cdr3_nt: TGTGCCAGCAGCCAGGGGCCTTATAATTCACCCCTCCACTTT
cdr3_aa: CASSQGPYNSPLHF

clone_size: many
j_call: TRBJ2-5
d_call: .
v_call: TRBV7-3
cdr3_nt: TGTGCCAGCAGCTCCGGGCCACAAGAGACCCAGTACTTC
cdr3_aa: CASSSGPQETQYF

clone_size: few
j_call: TRBJ2-3
d_call: .
v_call: TRBV12-5
cdr3_nt: TGTGCTAGTGGTTTGGTACTCAGCTACGGCACAGATACGCAGTATTTT
cdr3_aa: CASGLVLSYGTDTQYF

clone_size: many
j_call: TRBJ2-7
d_call: TRBD1
v_call: TRBV27
cdr3_nt: TGTGCCAGCAGTTTACCCGGACAGGTTTCCTACGAGCAGTACTTC
cdr3_aa: CASSLPGQVSYEQYF

clone_size: .
j_call: TRBJ2-7
d_call: .
v_call: TRBV9
cdr3_nt: TGTGCCAGCAGCGTAGCGGGAGAGGCCTACGAGCAGTACTTC
cdr3_aa: CASSVAGEAYEQYF

clone_size: many
j_call: TRBJ2-7
d_call: TRBD2
v_call: TRBV3-1
cdr3_nt: TGTGCCAGCAGCCCAGGCGGGACTAGCGGGGGGGCCAGCTCCTACGAGCAGTACTTC
cdr3_aa: CASSPGGTSGGASSYEQYF

clone_size: many
j_call: TRBJ1-4
d_call: .
v_call: TRBV30
cdr3_nt: TGTGCCTGCATCCCCGCCTTGATGAATGAAAAACTGTTTTTT
cdr3_aa: CACIPALMNEKLFF

clone_size: .
j_call: TRBJ2-7
d_call: .
v_call: TRBV7-8
cdr3_nt: TGTGCCAGCAGTATTCTAGGGGTCTCCGAGCAGTACTTC
cdr3_aa: CASSILGVSEQYF

clone_size: .
j_call: TRBJ1-2
d_call: .
v_call: TRBV11-3
cdr3_nt: TGTGCCAGCAGGGTCCCGGGTGCGCTGGGGGGCTACACCTTC
cdr3_aa: CASRVPGALGGYTF

clone_size: .
j_call: TRBJ1-2
d_call: .
v_call: TRBV29-1
cdr3_nt: TGCAGCGTTGAAGATCCCGCCAGGATAGGCTACACCTTC
cdr3_aa: CSVEDPARIGYTF

clone_size: many
j_call: TRBJ1-5
d_call: .
v_call: TRBV18
cdr3_nt: TGTGCCAGCTCACCACCGAATCAGCCCCAGCATTTT
cdr3_aa: CASSPPNQPQHF

clone_size: many
j_call: TRBJ2-7
d_call: .
v_call: TRBV18
cdr3_nt: TGTGCCAGCTCACCAGGTAGTTCCGAGAGTCACGAGCAGTACTTC
cdr3_aa: CASSPGSSESHEQYF

clone_size: .
j_call: TRBJ2-3
d_call: .
v_call: TRBV24-1
cdr3_nt: TGTGCCACCAGTGATTTGCGCGATACGCAGTATTTT
cdr3_aa: CATSDLRDTQYF

clone_size: many
j_call: TRBJ1-5
d_call: .
v_call: TRBV18
cdr3_nt: TGTGCCAGCTCACCGTGGGGGGGAAATCAGCCCCAGCATTTT
cdr3_aa: CASSPWGGNQPQHF

clone_size: .
j_call: TRBJ2-1
d_call: TRBD2
v_call: TRBV5-1
cdr3_nt: TGCGCCAGCAGCCCCTGGACTAGCGGGAGAGAGTTCTTC
cdr3_aa: CASSPWTSGREFF

clone_size: many
j_call: TRBJ2-1
d_call: .
v_call: TRBV6-6
cdr3_nt: TGTGCCAGCAGTTACTTTTGGGGTACGGAGAATGAGCAGTTCTTC
cdr3_aa: CASSYFWGTENEQFF

clone_size: .
j_call: TRBJ2-7
d_call: TRBD2
v_call: TRBV27
cdr3_nt: TGTGCCAGCAGTCCAATAGCGGGAAGTAAACCCGACGAGCAGTACTTC
cdr3_aa: CASSPIAGSKPDEQYF

clone_size: few
j_call: TRBJ2-7
d_call: .
v_call: TRBV5-1
cdr3_nt: TGCGCCAGCAGCTGGGACAAGAGCTCCTACGAGCAGTACTTC
cdr3_aa: CASSWDKSSYEQYF

clone_size: few
j_call: TRBJ1-2
d_call: .
v_call: TRBV3-1
cdr3_nt: TGTGCCAGCAGGCCAACAGGATTCTATGGCTACACCTTC
cdr3_aa: CASRPTGFYGYTF

clone_size: few
j_call: TRBJ2-1
d_call: TRBD1
v_call: TRBV7-8
cdr3_nt: TGTGCCAGCAGCTTAACCCCCGCCGGGACAGGGGCTAAGGGGGGTGAGCAGTTCTTC
cdr3_aa: CASSLTPAGTGAKGGEQFF

clone_size: many
j_call: TRBJ2-5
d_call: TRBD2
v_call: TRBV9
cdr3_nt: TGTGCCAGCAGCGTAGATGCGGGGGAGTGGGAGACCCAGTACTTC
cdr3_aa: CASSVDAGEWETQYF

clone_size: many
j_call: TRBJ2-7
d_call: .
v_call: TRBV6-1
cdr3_nt: TGTGCCAGCGTATCGAACTACGAGCAGTACTTC
cdr3_aa: CASVSNYEQYF

clone_size: many
j_call: TRBJ2-2
d_call: TRBD2
v_call: TRBV12-3/TRBV12-4
cdr3_nt: TGTGCCATACGCTCGGGGGGGGGGAACACCGGGGAGCTGTTTTTT
cdr3_aa: CAIRSGGGNTGELFF

clone_size: many
j_call: TRBJ2-1
d_call: TRBD2
v_call: TRBV2
cdr3_nt: TGTGCCAGGGACTTGGGACTAGCGGGGGGGAACGAGCAGTTCTTC
cdr3_aa: CARDLGLAGGNEQFF

clone_size: .
j_call: TRBJ1-1
d_call: .
v_call: TRBV20-1
cdr3_nt: TGCAGTGCTAGGGCCGGGACGGTAAACACTGAAGCTTTCTTT
cdr3_aa: CSARAGTVNTEAFF

clone_size: few
j_call: TRBJ2-1
d_call: TRBD1
v_call: TRBV10-3
cdr3_nt: TGTGCCATCAGAACCGGGACAGGATACAATGAGCAGTTCTTC
cdr3_aa: CAIRTGTGYNEQFF

clone_size: many
j_call: TRBJ1-5
d_call: .
v_call: TRBV10-3
cdr3_nt: TGTGCCATCAGTGAGTCATCTGGGGTACGTCAGCCCCAGCATTTT
cdr3_aa: CAISESSGVRQPQHF

clone_size: many
j_call: TRBJ1-3
d_call: .
v_call: TRBV6-1
cdr3_nt: TGTGCCAGCAGTCCTGGGACAAGAAACACCATATATTTT
cdr3_aa: CASSPGTRNTIYF

clone_size: few
j_call: TRBJ2-5
d_call: TRBD2
v_call: TRBV24-1
cdr3_nt: TGTGCCACCGAAAGTAGCGGGGGGGGGGAGACCCAGTACTTC
cdr3_aa: CATESSGGGETQYF

clone_size: few
j_call: TRBJ2-3
d_call: TRBD2
v_call: TRBV12-3/TRBV12-4
cdr3_nt: TGTGCCAGCAGGGGGGGGGGGACTAGCGGGAGTTTAATGCAGTATTTT
cdr3_aa: CASRGGGTSGSLMQYF

clone_size: many
j_call: TRBJ1-2
d_call: TRBD1
v_call: TRBV27
cdr3_nt: TGTGCCAGCAGTTTGACGCAGGGGGCCTATGGCTACACCTTC
cdr3_aa: CASSLTQGAYGYTF

clone_size: many
j_call: TRBJ2-1
d_call: .
v_call: TRBV7-9
cdr3_nt: TGTGCCAGCAGCTTGGGGCTATTCCTTGATAATGAGCAGTTCTTC
cdr3_aa: CASSLGLFLDNEQFF

clone_size: many
j_call: TRBJ2-3
d_call: TRBD2
v_call: TRBV7-8
cdr3_nt: TGTGCCAGCAGCTTCTATCCTAGCGGGACTAGCACAGATACGCAGTATTTT
cdr3_aa: CASSFYPSGTSTDTQYF

clone_size: .
j_call: TRBJ2-1
d_call: .
v_call: TRBV19
cdr3_nt: TGTGCCAGTAGTTCGCGGACCCTCGGGGGCTTGGGGTATGAGCAGTTCTTC
cdr3_aa: CASSSRTLGGLGYEQFF

clone_size: .
j_call: TRBJ1-5
d_call: TRBD1
v_call: TRBV10-3
cdr3_nt: TGTGCCAGCAGTCAGGCTGACAGGGTTATTACCAATCAGCCCCAGCATTTT
cdr3_aa: CASSQADRVITNQPQHF

clone_size: many
j_call: TRBJ2-3
d_call: TRBD2
v_call: TRBV11-3
cdr3_nt: TGTGCCAGCAGCTTGGGACTAGCGGGGGTAGATACGCAGTATTTT
cdr3_aa: CASSLGLAGVDTQYF